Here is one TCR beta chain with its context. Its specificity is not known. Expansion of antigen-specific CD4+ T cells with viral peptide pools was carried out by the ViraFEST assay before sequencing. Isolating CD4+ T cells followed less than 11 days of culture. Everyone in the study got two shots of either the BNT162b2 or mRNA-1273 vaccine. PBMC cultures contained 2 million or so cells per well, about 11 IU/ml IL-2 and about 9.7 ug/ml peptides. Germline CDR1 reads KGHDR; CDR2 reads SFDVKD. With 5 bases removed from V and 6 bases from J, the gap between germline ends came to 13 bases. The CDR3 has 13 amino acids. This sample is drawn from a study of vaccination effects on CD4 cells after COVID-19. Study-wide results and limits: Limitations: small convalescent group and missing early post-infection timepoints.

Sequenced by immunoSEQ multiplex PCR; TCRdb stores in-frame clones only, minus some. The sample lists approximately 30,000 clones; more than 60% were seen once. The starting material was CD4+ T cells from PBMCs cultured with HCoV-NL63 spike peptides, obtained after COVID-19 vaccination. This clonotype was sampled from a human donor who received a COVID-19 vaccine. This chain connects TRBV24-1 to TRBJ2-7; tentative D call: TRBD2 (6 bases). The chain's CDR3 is CATSGIGGFEQYF. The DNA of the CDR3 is TGTGCCACCAGTGGAATCGGGGGTTTCGAGCAGTACTTC.